One T cell receptor beta chain is described in this entry. The sample comes from a study of blood T cell repertoires in COVID-19. Turning to the study itself: Specimens from acute and convalescent COVID-19 originated in the United States, Italy and Spain. Sample material is recorded as cDNA or gDNA derived from T cells, B-cell-depleted T cells, or PBMCs.

Authors' data handling: Amplifying reference gene primers gave estimates of nucleated cell counts. The method was immunoSEQ multiplex PCR; TCRdb's version includes in-frame clones alone and lacks a portion of them. The DNA gave D and trimming, while V, J and clone size come from that table. The sample shows some 120,000 clones, 80% to 85% of them seen only once. The CDR3 contains 15 residues. J was trimmed by 7 bases and V by 4 bases; bases with no gene match: 8. Germline V gene lookup returns CDR1 SGHNT and CDR2 YYREEE (reference sequence). The receptor was isolated from a man between 65 and 80 years old with acute or convalescent COVID-19. The sequenced sample consisted of peripheral blood. The chain uses TRBV5-4 and TRBJ2-1, with 10 bases matching TRBD2. This CDR3 is CASSRAGGRKNEQFF. The CDR3 nucleotides read TGTGCCAGCAGCAGAGCGGGAGGGCGGAAGAATGAGCAGTTCTTC.